This T cell receptor (beta chain) was sequenced during a study of neoadjuvant nivolumab and ipilimumab in lung cancer. The length of the CDR3 is 13 residues. CDR1 and CDR2 (germline): SGHTA, FQGNSA. V lost 1 base to trimming and J lost 0 bases, with 4 bases between them. Notes on this clone: The antigen is not known.

Overall study results and limits: Only a small number of samples underwent TCR sequencing.

The method was immunoSEQ multiplex PCR; TCRdb's version includes in-frame clones alone and lacks a portion of them. The profile shows over 25,000 clones, 75% to 85% of them singletons. Sequenced material: tumor tissue, taken after neoadjuvant nivolumab, alone or with ipilimumab, at or shortly before surgery. The source is an adult with non-small cell lung cancer. This chain links TRBV7-2 with TRBJ2-7; D unresolved. CDR3 region: CASSLGPSYEQYF. The CDR3 DNA reads TGTGCCAGCAGCTTAGGGCCCTCCTACGAGCAGTACTTC.